These T cell receptor beta chains were read from a single sample in a study of PD-L1 blockade in urothelial cancer. TCRdb's copy holds only in-frame clones and misses some; the assay was immunoSEQ multiplex PCR. The sample lists 44,000 or so clones; 82% were seen once. This material consisted of PBMCs, taken around atezolizumab (anti-PD-L1) treatment. The receptors were gathered from a man in his 70s with urothelial cancer. Each CDR3 is given with its conserved first and last residue. The D gene is left open where the match is weak.

TRBD2,TRBJ2-5,TRBV6-6,TGTGCCAGCAGTTACAAAGCGGGGGGCGGTCAAGAGACCCAGTACTTC,CASSYKAGGGQETQYF
-,TRBJ2-5,TRBV7-2,TGTGCCAGCAGCGCCCAGATTGAAGAGACCCAGTACTTC,CASSAQIEETQYF
-,TRBJ1-1,TRBV18,TGTGCCAGCTCACAACCACCGGGAGAAGCTTTCTTT,CASSQPPGEAFF
-,TRBJ2-7,TRBV29-1,TGCAGCGTTGTCTCGTCTTTACCGGGACGGGGGAGCTCCTACGAGCAGTACTTC,CSVVSSLPGRGSSYEQYF
TRBD2,TRBJ2-5,TRBV10-3,TGTGCCATCAGTGGAACTAGCGGAAAAGAGACCCAGTACTTC,CAISGTSGKETQYF
-,TRBJ1-3,TRBV5-4,TGTGCCAGCAGCTTGGAGCCATTTGGACAGTTTGCTGGAAACACCATATATTTT,CASSLEPFGQFAGNTIYF
TRBD2,TRBJ2-5,TRBV19,TGTGCCAGTAGTACGACTAGCGGGAGGGGGGAGACCCAGTACTTC,CASSTTSGRGETQYF
-,TRBJ2-5,TRBV18,TGTGCCAGCTCCCAAGGCCAGGGTTGGGCAGAGACCCAGTACTTC,CASSQGQGWAETQYF
TRBD2,TRBJ2-3,TRBV7-2,TGTGCCAGCAGCCCCGGGACTAGCGGGGCCACAGATACGCAGTATTTT,CASSPGTSGATDTQYF
-,TRBJ2-1,TRBV7-8,TGTGCCAGCAGCTCCCGCTACAATGAGCAGTTCTTC,CASSSRYNEQFF
-,TRBJ2-3,TRBV5-1,TGCGCCAGCAGCGGGACTGGGACAGATACGCAGTATTTT,CASSGTGTDTQYF
TRBD1,TRBJ1-2,TRBV6-1,TGTGCCAGCAGTGAACGCCGGGACAGGGGAGGCGGCGGCTACACCTTC,CASSERRDRGGGGYTF
-,TRBJ2-1,TRBV7-9,TGTGCCAGCAGCCCTCTAGGGGGAAGCTCCTACAATGAGCAGTTCTTC,CASSPLGGSSYNEQFF
-,TRBJ2-5,TRBV5-6,TGTGCCAGCAAACGACAACAAGAGACCCAGTACTTC,CASKRQQETQYF